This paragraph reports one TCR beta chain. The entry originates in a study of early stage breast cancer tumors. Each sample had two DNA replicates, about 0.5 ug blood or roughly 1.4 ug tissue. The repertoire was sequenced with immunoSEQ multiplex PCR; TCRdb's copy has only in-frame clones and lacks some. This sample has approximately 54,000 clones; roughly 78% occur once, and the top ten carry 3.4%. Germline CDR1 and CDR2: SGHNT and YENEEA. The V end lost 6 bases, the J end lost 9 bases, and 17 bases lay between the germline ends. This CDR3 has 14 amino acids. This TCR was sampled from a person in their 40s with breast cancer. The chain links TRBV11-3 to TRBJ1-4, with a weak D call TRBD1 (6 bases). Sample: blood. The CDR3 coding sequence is TGTGCCAGCAGTCAGTCAGGGGCGGCGCAAAAACTGTTTTTT. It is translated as CASSQSGAAQKLFF.